The clone carrying this T cell receptor (beta chain) was detected only once. Its antigen is not known. The junction shows a germline mismatch at one end, possibly a read error. The data derive from a study of cytomegalovirus exposure and HLA in healthy donors. Turning to the study itself: Around 80 million unique TCR sequences came from HLA-typed donors in an early release.

The PCR was carried out with 60 Vbeta primers and 13 Jbeta primers. As processed by the authors: Around 10 million of the roughly 77 million unique TCR beta chains counted in a later analysis were shared. This table comes from immunoSEQ multiplex PCR, and its TCRdb copy is limited to in-frame clones, with some not included. That table furnishes V, J and clone size, whereas the DNA furnished D and trimming. The sample gives more than 110,000 clones, roughly 80% of which show up once; 8.8% is in the top ten. Study conclusions and caveats: V- and J-gene trimming of TCR beta was linked (in a later analysis) to a missense DCLRE1C variant. Earlier findings revealed that most TCR beta V segments proved productive either about 87% or about 30% of the time.

This TCR came from a woman aged 45-65 years in good health and CMV-seropositive. Material for sequencing was PBMCs.

CDR3 sequence reads: CVSSRQLAVQETQYF. CDR3 nucleotides: TGTGTCAGCAGCCGCCAACTAGCGGTACAAGAGACCCAGTACTTC. This chain joins TRBV14 and TRBJ2-5, with 8 bases lining up with TRBD2. CDR1 is SGHDN and CDR2 is FVKESK in the germline V gene. This CDR3 spans 15 amino acids.